This T cell receptor beta chain was identified in a study of OX40 agonist ivuxolimab in advanced cancers. Some clones are missing from TCRdb's copy, which holds only in-frame ones; the method was immunoSEQ multiplex PCR. The sample holds around 83,000 clones, about nine tenths seen once. The germline gives CDR1 MNHNS, CDR2 SASEGT. Between the trimmed V and J ends, which lost 7 bases and 1 base, there was a span of 10 bases. CDR3 length: 13 amino acids. This TCR was recovered from an adult with an advanced solid tumor such as melanoma, head and neck, liver or kidney cancer. This sequence joins TRBV6-1 and TRBJ1-1, with D perhaps matching TRBD1 (5 bases). Sequenced material: CD4+ or CD8+ T cells sorted from blood, taken in a trial of the OX40 agonist ivuxolimab. The CDR3 DNA reads as TGTGCCAGCACCAGACAGCCGAACACTGAAGCTTTCTTT. It is translated as CASTRQPNTEAFF.